This passage covers 19 T cell receptor beta chains from one sample sequenced in a study of vaccination effects on CD4 cells after COVID-19. TCRdb keeps only in-frame clones here, not all; method: immunoSEQ multiplex PCR. The sample records some 16,000 clones, 76% being singletons. Their antigens remain unidentified. ViraFEST assay sequencing came after antigen-specific CD4+ T cells were expanded with viral peptide pools. The culture ran for around 10 days before CD4+ T cells were isolated. Participants completed two doses of the BNT162b2 or mRNA-1273 vaccine. The input for sequencing was CD4+ T cells from PBMCs cultured with HCoV-NL63 spike peptides, taken after COVID-19 vaccination. The receptors shown here come from a human donor who received a COVID-19 vaccine.

J is TRBJ2-5 and V is TRBV5-4; D gene unclear. The CDR3 loop spans 13 amino acids. Germline V gene lookup returns CDR1 SGHNT and CDR2 YYREEE (reference sequence). Trimming removed 4 bases from V and 3 bases from J, with 10 bases in between. The CDR3 nucleotides are TGTGCCAGCAGCGTGACCCAGGAAGAGACCCAGTACTTC. The encoded protein is CASSVTQEETQYF. Looking up the rest from reference TRBV5-4 and TRBJ2-5 gives the full variable domain: ETGVTQSPTHLIKTRGQQVTLRCSSQSGHNTVSWYQQALGQGPQFIFQYYREEENGRGNFPPRFSGLQFPNYSSELNVNALELDDSALYLCASSVTQEETQYFGPGTRLLVL.

The J gene is TRBJ1-1, the V gene TRBV12-3 or TRBV12-4, with D unclear. V lost 7 bases to trimming and J lost 5 bases, with 8 bases between them. This CDR3 has 11 residues. As DNA, the CDR3 is TGTGCCAGCACCGCTGGGACTGAAGCTTTCTTT. The encoded protein is CASTAGTEAFF.

The chain links TRBV3-1 (or the pseudogene TRBV3-2) to TRBJ1-1; TRBD1 might be the D (5 bases). Germline V lookup: CDR1 LGHDT, CDR2 YNNKEL (reference sequence). Between the trimmed V and J ends, which lost 4 bases and 4 bases, there was a span of 13 bases. This CDR3 has 14 amino acids. The CDR3 sequence: CASSPRDLGTEAFF. The CDR3 DNA reads TGTGCCAGCAGCCCAAGGGACCTGGGCACTGAAGCTTTCTTT.

The rearrangement uses TRBV6-5 and TRBJ2-1; D unresolved. The CDR3 has 15 residues. Germline CDR1 is MNHEY and CDR2 is SVGAGI. Trimming took 5 bases from V and 5 from J, leaving 16 bases between them. The CDR3 protein is CASSRLPPTDNEQFF. The CDR3 DNA reads TGTGCCAGCAGTCGACTCCCCCCGACGGACAATGAGCAGTTCTTC.

The chain couples TRBV5-1 to TRBJ1-2; TRBD1 matches 10 bases. The junction had 5 bases not matched to a gene; V was cut back by 0 bases and J by 6 bases. The CDR3 runs 15 residues. Per germline, CDR1 SGHRS and CDR2 YFSETQ. The CDR3 sequence is CASSLGQGAHDGYTF. As DNA, the CDR3 is TGCGCCAGCAGCTTGGGACAGGGGGCCCACGATGGCTACACCTTC.

The chain recombines TRBV7-2 with TRBJ2-7; maybe TRBD2 (5 bases). V shed 5 bases and J shed 2 bases, with 10 bases lying between them. Per germline, CDR1 SGHTA and CDR2 FQGNSA. The CDR3 has 13 residues. The CDR3 here is CASSPPGTYEQYF. The CDR3 DNA reads TGTGCCAGCAGCCCCCCCGGGACCTACGAGCAGTACTTC.

This clone was detected only a few times. The chain uses TRBV2 and TRBJ1-5; D might be TRBD1 (5 bases). Between the trimmed V and J ends, which lost 3 bases and 3 bases, there was a span of 6 bases. The CDR3 extends over 13 amino acids. CDR1 and CDR2 (germline): SNHLY, FYNNEI. The CDR3 loop reads CASSDRDNQPQHF. The CDR3 DNA sequence: TGTGCCAGCAGTGACAGGGACAATCAGCCCCAGCATTTT. Based on the CDR3 plus reference TRBV2 and TRBJ1-5, the full variable domain is EPEVTQTPSHQVTQMGQEVILRCVPISNHLYFYWYRQILGQKVEFLVSFYNNEISEKSEIFDDQFSVERPDGSNFTLKIRSTKLEDSAMYFCASSDRDNQPQHFGDGTRLSIL.

The V and J genes are TRBV6-2 or TRBV6-3 and TRBJ2-7, with TRBD1 as a possible D gene (7 bases). The V end was cut by 2 bases, the J end by 2 bases, with 16 bases between. The CDR3 is 16 amino acids. CDR1 and CDR2 (germline): MNHEY, SVGEGT. The CDR3 DNA is TGTGCCAGCAGTTACATCGGGCAGGGGGGAGCCTACGAGCAGTACTTC. Protein: CASSYIGQGGAYEQYF.

The rearrangement links TRBV5-4 to TRBJ1-2, with D maybe TRBD1 (6 bases). The CDR3 extends over 16 amino acids. CDR1 SGHNT and CDR2 YYREEE come from the germline V gene (reference sequence). Trimming stripped 0 bases from V and 0 bases from J, with 12 bases between. The CDR3 is CASSLGSGAPNYGYTF. The DNA of the CDR3 is TGTGCCAGCAGCTTGGGCTCAGGGGCCCCTAACTATGGCTACACCTTC.

The rearrangement uses TRBV2 and TRBJ2-2, with 9 bases fitting TRBD1. The CDR3 runs 16 residues. Germline loops: CDR1 SNHLY, CDR2 FYNNEI. V trimming: 5 bases; J trimming: 1 base; junction bases outside the gene matches: 5. This CDR3 is CASSKQGAKNTGELFF. DNA of the CDR3: TGTGCCAGCAGTAAACAGGGGGCCAAGAACACCGGGGAGCTGTTTTTT.

The chain links TRBV5-6 to TRBJ2-5; TRBD1 aligns across 7 bases. J gave up 4 bases and V 3 bases, and 6 bases lay outside the gene matches. This CDR3 has 14 amino acids. The germline V gene encodes CDR1 SGHDT and CDR2 YYEEEE. This CDR3 is CASSYLGQSETQYF. The CDR3 nucleotides read TGTGCCAGCAGCTACCTGGGACAGTCAGAGACCCAGTACTTC.

DNA for the CDR3: TGTGCCAGCAGCTTAGATGCCGGGGAAGGAGGCTACACCTTC. Protein sequence: CASSLDAGEGGYTF. This sequence joins TRBV7-9 and TRBJ1-2; no clear D gene. The V end lost 1 base, the J end lost 8 bases, and 14 bases lay between the germline ends. The CDR3 loop spans 14 amino acids. Germline V gene lookup returns CDR1 SEHNR and CDR2 FQNEAQ (reference sequence).

The rearrangement uses TRBV7-9 and TRBJ2-2; TRBD2 agrees at 11 bases. V dropped 3 bases and J dropped 7; count of bases not matched to a gene: 1. There are 14 residues in the CDR3. Germline lookup yields CDR1 SEHNR and CDR2 FQNEAQ (reference sequence). CDR3 DNA sequence: TGTGCCAGCAGCTTTGGACTAGCGGGCGGGGAGCTGTTTTTT. Translation: CASSFGLAGGELFF.

The chain uses TRBV5-1 and TRBJ2-5, with 8 positions matching TRBD1. This CDR3 has 14 amino acids. Germline loops: CDR1 SGHRS, CDR2 YFSETQ. Losses at the gene ends were 0 bases for V and 5 bases for J; bases not matched to a gene: 3. The CDR3 is CASSLGRGQETQYF. CDR3 bases: TGCGCCAGCAGCTTGGGCAGGGGGCAGGAGACCCAGTACTTC.

The chain has TRBV6-6 and TRBJ1-5; weak D call: TRBD1 (5 bases). CDR1 MNHNY and CDR2 SVGAGI come from the germline V gene (reference sequence). The CDR3 sequence is 16 residues long. V lost 6 bases and J 7 bases, leaving 22 bases between the germline ends. For the CDR3, the DNA is TGTGCCAGCAGCCCCGCGGCAGGGAAAGTGACGCAGCCCCAGCATTTT. It specifies CASSPAAGKVTQPQHF.

The rearrangement links TRBV29-1 to TRBJ2-1; 8 bases line up with TRBD2. V was clipped by 5 bases and J by 7 bases; unmatched bases: 10. Germline-derived CDR1 and CDR2 are SQVTM and ANQGSEA. This CDR3 has 14 amino acids. The CDR3 DNA is TGCAGCGTTTATCAGCGGGAGCTGGGGAATGAGCAGTTCTTC. Translated, it gives CSVYQRELGNEQFF.

This clone appeared once. The chain couples TRBV3-1 (or the pseudogene TRBV3-2) to TRBJ1-2, with a weak D call TRBD1 (6 bases). This CDR3 is 14 amino acids long. V lost 0 bases to trimming and J lost 4 bases, with 9 bases between them. Germline CDR1 reads LGHDT; CDR2 reads YNNKEL (reference sequence). This CDR3 reads CASSQDTGLYGYTF. In DNA form, the CDR3 reads TGTGCCAGCAGCCAAGATACAGGGCTCTATGGCTACACCTTC.

In its sample, this clone was seen a few times. The chain recombines TRBV28 with TRBJ1-1; possible D gene TRBD1, 5 bases. The CDR3 covers 16 residues. V was cut by 7 bases and J by 2 bases, with 20 bases left in between. Per the germline V gene, CDR1 is MDHEN and CDR2 is SYDVKM. In DNA form, the CDR3 reads TGTGCCAGCACCCCGTTTGGGGCGAGGGGTAACACTGAAGCTTTCTTT. Its translation: CASTPFGARGNTEAFF.

The V gene is TRBV19, the J gene TRBJ1-5; perhaps TRBD1 as D (5 bases). Per the germline V gene, CDR1 is LNHDA and CDR2 is SQIVND (reference sequence). The CDR3 loop spans 15 amino acids. V lost 3 bases and J 6 bases, leaving 15 bases between the germline ends. The CDR3, as DNA: TGTGCCAGTAGTATGAAGGCGGGGGTTACTCAGCCCCAGCATTTT. Amino acids: CASSMKAGVTQPQHF.